The 9 T cell receptor beta chains below come from one sample, sequenced in a study of monozygotic twins with inflammatory bowel disease. From its re-call of the 5' RACE reads, TCRdb lists each CDR3 protein once, without DNA. The specimen's table records 330,000 or so distinct CDR3 sequences. The sample comprised blood. The source is a human donor with ulcerative colitis or Crohn's disease, or a healthy co-twin of an affected twin (not recorded which).

CDR3 in amino acids: CASRAAGYGELFF. The gene calls are TRBV25-1 and TRBJ2-2; TCRdb picks TRBD2, but there is no DNA to check that call. CDR1 MGHDK and CDR2 SYGVNS come from the germline V gene. The CDR3 has 13 amino acids.

This sequence joins TRBV21-1 and TRBJ2-7; checking the TCRdb D call of TRBD1 is not possible without DNA. TRBV21-1 corresponds to a pseudogene. The CDR3 loop spans 15 amino acids. The CDR3 sequence: CASSSWTASAYEQYF.

This chain connects TRBV5-1 to TRBJ1-1; the D gene TCRdb calls, TRBD1, cannot be checked with no DNA. Germline loops: CDR1 SGHRS, CDR2 YFSETQ. The CDR3 consists of 14 residues. CDR3 loop: CASTKDRGVTEAFF.

This CDR3 is CASSQESRNYGYTF. The chain carries TRBV4-3 and TRBJ1-2. The CDR3 length is 14 residues. Germline V gene lookup returns CDR1 LGHNA and CDR2 YSLEER.

This chain connects TRBV27 to TRBJ1-5. There are 14 residues in the CDR3. Looked up from germline, CDR1 is MNHEY and CDR2 is SMNVEV (reference sequence). CDR3 in amino acids: CASREGASNQPQHF.

The chain has TRBV19 and TRBJ2-7; TCRdb's D call of TRBD2 is untestable without DNA. This CDR3 comprises 13 residues. The germline CDR1 and CDR2 sequences are LNHDA and SQIVND (reference sequence). CDR3 protein: CASSLSGRYEQYF.

This sequence joins TRBV7-9 and TRBJ1-1; TCRdb designates TRBD1, a call that cannot be tested without DNA. CDR1 SEHNR and CDR2 FQNEAQ come from the germline V gene (reference sequence). The CDR3 extends over 17 amino acids. This chain's CDR3 is CASSLGSTGGVNTEAFF.

The rearrangement joins TRBV5-4 to TRBJ2-5. Germline V lookup: CDR1 SGHNT, CDR2 YYREEE (reference sequence). CDR3 length: 13 residues. The chain's CDR3 is CASSFPRQETQYF.

The genes are TRBV12-3 or TRBV12-4 and TRBJ1-1; TCRdb gives TRBD1 as the D gene, but with no DNA this cannot be confirmed. The CDR3 has 15 amino acids. The CDR3 spells CASSPREGARTEAFF.